The source of this TCR beta chain is a study of T cells after yellow fever vaccination. Whole-study context: The fractions with low cell numbers were processed using SMART-Seq v4 Ultra Low Input.

This clonotype appeared a few times. As yet, its antigen is unknown. V was clipped by 6 bases and J by 7 bases, with 15 bases between them. The CDR3 runs to 14 residues. Germline V CDR1 and CDR2: SGHNT, YENEEA. Making TCR cDNA involved 5'RACE template switching, which added UMIs and a universal primer site. TCRdb passed the 5' RACE reads through MiXCR, listing each CDR3 protein once. The data contain hundreds of thousands of distinct CDR3 sequences, 15% to 20% of them singletons. Study-level findings and limits: A large majority of primary-vaccination clones showed up again after the booster (96% CD4, roughly 91% CD8). On re-exposure, the response was weaker but peaked faster, at day 5 versus 15.

V gene TRBV11-3 combines with J gene TRBJ2-2, with D possibly being TRBD1 (6 bases). This clonotype was sampled from a man under 40 who received the YFV17D yellow fever vaccine. This sample comprised PBMCs, obtained 15 days after the yellow fever booster vaccination. The CDR3 DNA reads as TGTGCCAGCAGGCAACAACAGGGAGACGGGGAGCTGTTTTTT. It encodes CASRQQQGDGELFF.